These 26 T cell receptor beta chains were all obtained from the same sample, sequenced in a study of regulatory T cells in long-lasting Graves disease. Libraries of TCR beta came from iRepertoire HTBI primers plus Arm-PCR of CDR3 regions. TCRdb reprocessed the multiplex PCR reads with MiXCR, giving one entry per CDR3 protein. The data show 250,000 to 300,000 distinct CDR3 sequences, with around 21% seen just once and roughly 56% held by the top ten. Time point defined: persistent/refractory GD, antithyroid drugs over 5 years with positive TRAb. PBMCs were the source of the RNA used for TCR sequencing. The sequencing used peripheral blood mononuclear cells (PBMCs), collected when the disease was refractory, from a patient treated with antithyroid drugs. Receptors originate from a female donor with Graves disease.

The CDR3 reads CSARERGQGVGQPQHF. The CDR3 bases are TGCAGTGCTAGAGAGAGAGGACAGGGGGTGGGTCAGCCCCAGCATTTT. V usage is TRBV20-1 and J usage is TRBJ1-5; 10 bases line up with TRBD1. There are 16 residues in the CDR3. The V segment lost 0 bases and the J segment 6 bases; nucleotides outside the gene matches: 8. The germline gives CDR1 DFQATT, CDR2 SNEGSKA (reference sequence).

On this clonotype: With a much larger clone just one base away, this may be a read error. The J gene is TRBJ2-5, the V gene TRBV28; TRBD2 is a possible D gene (6 bases). This CDR3 has 13 amino acids. CDR1 MDHEN and CDR2 SYDVKM come from the germline V gene. V shed 9 bases and J shed 0 bases, with 11 bases lying between them. The CDR3 bases are TGTGCCAGAAGTGCGGGACACCAAGAGACCCAGTACTTC. Protein product: CARSAGHQETQYF.

V is TRBV19 and J is TRBJ1-5; tentative D call: TRBD1 (5 bases). V was pared by 3 bases and J by 2 bases, with 14 bases between. The CDR3 totals 16 residues. Germline V lookup: CDR1 LNHDA, CDR2 SQIVND (reference sequence). Here the CDR3 DNA reads TGTGCCAGTAGTATGGAATACGTCAGGGGCAATCAGCCCCAGCATTTT. It yields the protein CASSMEYVRGNQPQHF.

This clonotype was seen many times. The genes are TRBV7-2 and TRBJ2-7, with D tentatively TRBD2 (6 bases). Per germline, CDR1 SGHTA and CDR2 FQGNSA. The V end lost 1 base, the J end lost 2 bases, and 15 bases lay between the germline ends. CDR3 size: 16 residues. CDR3 DNA: TGTGCCAGCAGCTTAGGGTCTCGGCGGGGTCCCTACGAGCAGTACTTC. Encoded protein: CASSLGSRRGPYEQYF.

This clonotype was observed at least ten times. The chain employs TRBV28 and TRBJ2-7; a possible D gene is TRBD2 (5 bases). V was shortened by 11 bases and J by 5 bases, with 13 bases between the two germline ends. CDR1 is MDHEN and CDR2 is SYDVKM in the germline V gene. This CDR3 contains 11 residues. In DNA form, the CDR3 reads TGTGCCGTCGGGGAACTTGACGAGCAGTACTTC. Its translation is CAVGELDEQYF.

This clonotype was observed at least ten times. The chain couples TRBV7-2 to TRBJ2-5; D is possibly TRBD1 or TRBD2 (5 bases each). Trimming removed 4 bases from V and 5 bases from J, with 11 bases in between. This CDR3 has 13 amino acids. In germline, CDR1 is SGHTA, CDR2 FQGNSA. The chain's CDR3 is CASSSRWGETQYF. CDR3 bases: TGTGCCAGCAGCTCCAGGTGGGGGGAGACCCAGTACTTC. Based on the CDR3 plus reference TRBV7-2 and TRBJ2-5, the full variable domain is GAGVSQSPSNKVTEKGKDVELRCDPISGHTALYWYRQSLGQGLEFLIYFQGNSAPDKSGLPSDRFSAERTGGSVSTLTIQRTQQEDSAVYLCASSSRWGETQYFGPGTRLLVL.

The sample holds many counts of this clonotype. This CDR3 reads CASSLGPYGYTF. In DNA form, the CDR3 reads TGTGCCAGCAGCTTAGGGCCGTATGGCTACACCTTC. The V gene is TRBV7-2, the J gene TRBJ1-2; D is unclear. The CDR3 is 12 amino acids. Between the trimmed V and J ends, which lost 1 base and 5 bases, there was a span of 5 bases. Per germline, CDR1 SGHTA and CDR2 FQGNSA.

There are many counts of this clonotype. The chain joins TRBV6-1 to TRBJ2-7, with 9 bases fitting TRBD2. With 7 bases clipped from V and 4 bases from J, the junction kept 11 bases outside the gene matches. This CDR3 is 15 amino acids long. CDR1 is MNHNS, CDR2 SASEGT, per germline. The chain's CDR3 is CASKKAVAGVYEQYF. The CDR3 coding sequence is TGTGCCAGCAAAAAGGCGGTAGCGGGAGTATACGAGCAGTACTTC.

The V call is TRBV7-3, the J call TRBJ2-1; TRBD1 matches at 7 bases. J gave up 10 bases and V 4 bases, and 13 bases lay outside the gene matches. Germline values: CDR1 SGHTA, CDR2 FQGTGA. The CDR3 runs 15 residues. The CDR3 DNA is TGTGCCAGCAGCTCCTACTGGACAGGCAGGTACGAGCAGTTCTTC. Its translation is CASSSYWTGRYEQFF.

This clonotype showed up just a few times. The CDR3 is CASSVAGDRAYEQYF. The CDR3 bases are TGTGCCAGCAGCGTAGCCGGAGACAGAGCCTACGAGCAGTACTTC. The V gene is TRBV9, the J gene TRBJ2-7, with D possibly being TRBD1 (5 bases). The CDR3 runs to 15 residues. Germline V lookup: CDR1 SGDLS, CDR2 YYNGEE. Trimming took 0 bases from V and 2 from J, leaving 12 bases between them.

This clonotype was observed many times. J is TRBJ2-5 and V is TRBV4-3; the match to TRBD2 covers 7 bases. V dropped 4 bases and J dropped 4; count of bases not matched to a gene: 9. Germline V CDR1 and CDR2: LGHNA, YSLEER. The CDR3 spans 15 residues. The CDR3 reads CASSRGLGRGETQYF. DNA for the CDR3: TGCGCCAGCAGCCGAGGACTAGGTCGGGGAGAGACCCAGTACTTC.

This rearrangement joins TRBV5-1 to TRBJ2-7, with D tentatively TRBD2 (6 bases). The CDR3 has 16 amino acids. Trimming shortened V by 7 bases and J by 0 bases, and 20 bases separated the two germline ends. CDR1 is SGHRS, CDR2 YFSETQ, per germline. CDR3 protein: CASSKIQEGYSYEQYF. The CDR3 DNA reads TGCGCCAGCTCCAAGATACAGGAGGGGTACTCCTACGAGCAGTACTTC.

This clonotype was seen many times. The CDR3 loop reads CASSRGSGANVLTF. DNA of the CDR3: TGTGCCAGCAGCCGGGGATCTGGGGCCAACGTCCTGACTTTC. This chain connects TRBV7-9 to TRBJ2-6; weak D call: TRBD2 (5 bases). Germline V CDR1 and CDR2: SEHNR, FQNEAQ (reference sequence). V was clipped by 5 bases and J by 1 base, with 6 bases between them. The CDR3 runs to 14 residues. Combining the CDR3 with reference TRBV7-9 and TRBJ2-6 gives the whole variable domain DTGVSQNPRHKITKRGQNVTFRCDPISEHNRLYWYRQTLGQGPEFLTYFQNEAQLEKSRLLSDRFSAERPKGSFSTLEIQRTEQGDSAMYLCASSRGSGANVLTFGAGSRLTVL.

Only a few counts were recorded for this clonotype. The V and J genes are TRBV6-1 and TRBJ2-6, with 9 bases that match TRBD1. Germline trimming cut 8 bases from V and 4 bases from J; bases unmatched to any gene: 18. Germline V gives CDR1 MNHNS, CDR2 SASEGT. There are 19 residues in the CDR3. CDR3 in DNA: TGTGCCAGCCATGGGACAGGGTACTTTTCTGGCGGAGGGGCCAACGTCCTGACTTTC. This gives the protein CASHGTGYFSGGGANVLTF.

This clonotype was picked up a small number of times. This sequence joins TRBV7-9 and TRBJ1-2; D gene uncertain. The CDR3 is 17 residues long. In germline, CDR1 is SEHNR, CDR2 FQNEAQ (reference sequence). Trimming cost V 2 bases and J 4 bases, with 20 bases left between them. The CDR3 region is CASSLIHFGRAGYGYTF. CDR3 in DNA: TGTGCCAGCAGCTTAATACACTTTGGACGAGCAGGCTATGGCTACACCTTC.

This clonotype was recorded at least ten times. J is TRBJ2-2 and V is TRBV12-3 or TRBV12-4; 11 positions match TRBD2. CDR3 length: 17 residues. After removal of 2 bases from V and 4 bases from J, the junction contained 6 bases not matched to a gene. CDR3 nucleotides: TGTGCCAGCAGTTTAAACCTAGCGGGAGGCAGCACCGGGGAGCTGTTTTTT. Translation gives CASSLNLAGGSTGELFF.

This clonotype came up many times. This chain links TRBV2 with TRBJ1-2, with D possibly matching TRBD1 (6 bases). Germline V lookup: CDR1 SNHLY, CDR2 FYNNEI. V was clipped by 2 bases and J by 3 bases, with 13 bases between them. This CDR3 comprises 15 residues. In DNA form, the CDR3 reads TGTGCCAGCAGTGAACTCTGGGGGGCGGACTATGGCTACACCTTC. It yields the protein CASSELWGADYGYTF.

The chain combines TRBV29-1 with TRBJ2-5; 14 bases are a match to TRBD2. The better agreement between TRBJ2-7 and the DNA end casts doubt on the J call. Per the germline V gene, CDR1 is SQVTM and CDR2 is ANQGSEA. The CDR3 has 15 residues. CDR3 DNA sequence: TGCAGCGTTGGGGGACTAGCGGGAGAGTTGTACGAGCAGTACTTC. Protein sequence: CSVGGLAGELYEQYF.

This clonotype was seen only a few times. The chain carries TRBV6-1 and TRBJ1-5; 7 positions match TRBD1. CDR1 and CDR2 (germline): MNHNS, SASEGT. The V gene end was trimmed by 6 bases and the J gene end by 7 bases; junction bases not matched to a gene: 15. The CDR3 runs 16 residues. The CDR3 nucleotides are TGTGCCAGCAGCGACCCGGGAAGACAGGGTGCGCAGCCCCAGCATTTT. It specifies CASSDPGRQGAQPQHF.

This clonotype has just one count. The chain is built from TRBV6-1 and TRBJ2-7; D is unresolved. The V and J ends lost 6 bases and 1 base respectively, with 10 bases between them. CDR1 and CDR2 (germline): MNHNS, SASEGT. CDR3 length: 13 residues. The CDR3 nucleotides are TGTGCCAGCAGGACCCTAGAGTCCTACGAGCAGTACTTC. Translated: CASRTLESYEQYF.

This clonotype occurred once. No conserved phenylalanine or tryptophan ends this CDR3, so it is likely a read error. The V and J genes are TRBV10-3 and TRBJ1-5, with TRBD1 matching over 7 bases. Germline V gene sequence: CDR1 ENHRY, CDR2 SYGVKD. Trimming at V came to 6 bases and at J to 9 bases, leaving 8 bases not matched to a gene. CDR3 length: 13 amino acids. CDR3 DNA: TGTGCCATCAGCCCGGGACAGAGAGGGCCCCAGCATCTT. Translated: CAISPGQRGPQHL.

This clonotype was detected only a few times. V usage is TRBV27 and J usage is TRBJ2-4; a weak D match, TRBD2 (5 bases). Germline CDR1 and CDR2: MNHEY and SMNVEV (reference sequence). Trimming shortened V by 5 bases and J by 0 bases, and 20 bases separated the two germline ends. The CDR3 length is 18 residues. CDR3 in amino acids: CASSLPTIPGRAKNIQYF. For the CDR3, the DNA is TGTGCCAGCAGTCTCCCAACTATCCCTGGGAGAGCCAAAAACATTCAGTACTTC.

The V call is TRBV9, the J call TRBJ2-1, with 9 bases matching TRBD2. V was clipped by 3 bases and J by 3 bases; unmatched bases: 7. The CDR3 has 16 amino acids. Germline V gene lookup returns CDR1 SGDLS and CDR2 YYNGEE. The chain's CDR3 is CASSADPSGDYNEQFF. DNA for the CDR3: TGTGCCAGCAGCGCCGACCCTAGCGGGGACTACAATGAGCAGTTCTTC.

V and J are TRBV7-9 and TRBJ1-2; a weak D match, TRBD1 (6 bases). The V and J ends lost 5 bases and 6 bases respectively, with 16 bases between them. This CDR3 spans 14 amino acids. Germline V CDR1 and CDR2: SEHNR, FQNEAQ (reference sequence). CDR3 nucleotides: TGTGCCAGCAGCCCGCCCAGACAGGTCGATGGCTACACCTTC. Translation gives CASSPPRQVDGYTF. The full variable domain, with the rest looked up from reference TRBV7-9 and TRBJ1-2, is DTGVSQNPRHKITKRGQNVTFRCDPISEHNRLYWYRQTLGQGPEFLTYFQNEAQLEKSRLLSDRFSAERPKGSFSTLEIQRTEQGDSAMYLCASSPPRQVDGYTFGSGTRLTVV.

Only a few counts were recorded for this clonotype. The J gene is TRBJ1-4, the V gene TRBV5-1; D is uncertain. This CDR3 comprises 12 residues. The V end was cut by 4 bases, the J end by 4 bases, with 5 bases between. Germline loops: CDR1 SGHRS, CDR2 YFSETQ. The DNA of the CDR3 is TGCGCCAGCAGCGAGCTTAATGAAAAACTGTTTTTT. Translation: CASSELNEKLFF.

This clonotype showed up just a few times. The V call is TRBV30, the J call TRBJ1-2; the D is unclear. This CDR3 is built from 12 residues. V lost 3 bases to trimming and J lost 8 bases, with 13 bases between them. CDR1 and CDR2 (germline): GTSNPN, SVGIG (reference sequence). The CDR3 reads CAWSLLPNGYTF. CDR3 nucleotides: TGTGCCTGGAGCCTCCTACCCAACGGCTACACCTTC.